These 13 T cell receptor beta chains were all obtained from the same sample, sequenced in a study of brain T cells in children with intractable seizures. TCRdb keeps only in-frame clones here, not all; method: immunoSEQ multiplex PCR. The repertoire consists of roughly 80,000 clones, with 93% occurring once and the leading ten covering over 1.5%. The starting material was peripheral blood, obtained at surgery. The receptors were sampled from a boy in the first two years of life with tuberous sclerosis and intractable seizures.

The chain has TRBV6-5 and TRBJ2-7, with a tentative D call TRBD1 (6 bases). V lost 4 bases to trimming and J lost 3 bases, with 19 bases between them. Germline V gene sequence: CDR1 MNHEY, CDR2 SVGAGI. The CDR3 is 16 residues long. The CDR3 DNA follows: TGTGCCAGCAGTTCCTATGGGACACCAACCTTCTACGAGCAGTACTTC. Translating it yields CASSSYGTPTFYEQYF.

The chain uses TRBV18 and TRBJ1-2; perhaps TRBD1 as D (5 bases). Trimming pared 1 base from V and 3 bases from J, leaving 24 bases between. The germline V gene has CDR1 KGHSH and CDR2 LQKENI. The CDR3 has 19 residues. Here the CDR3 reads CASSPQWRTTWSGDYGYTF. Written as DNA, the CDR3 is TGTGCCAGCTCACCACAATGGCGTACAACCTGGTCGGGGGACTATGGCTACACCTTC. The variable domain in full, with the rest retrieved from reference TRBV18 and TRBJ1-2, is NAGVMQNPRHLVRRRGQEARLRCSPMKGHSHVYWYRQLPEEGLKFMVYLQKENIIDESGMPKERFSAEFPKEGPSILRIQQVVRGDSAAYFCASSPQWRTTWSGDYGYTFGSGTRLTVV.

The chain joins TRBV7-3 to TRBJ2-6; D remains ambiguous. V was clipped by 1 base and J by 0 bases, with 7 bases between them. Germline V lookup: CDR1 SGHTA, CDR2 FQGTGA. This CDR3 comprises 16 residues. The CDR3 loop is CASSLKGLSGANVLTF. The CDR3 DNA is TGTGCCAGCAGCTTAAAGGGCCTCTCTGGGGCCAACGTCCTGACTTTC.

The V and J genes are TRBV6-2 or TRBV6-3 and TRBJ2-2; no clear D gene. CDR3 length: 13 residues. Germline V CDR1 and CDR2: MNHEY, SVGEGT. V dropped 4 bases and J dropped 3 bases, with 6 bases sitting between them. Here the CDR3 DNA reads TGTGCCAGCAGTTCCTCGTACACCGGGGAGCTGTTTTTT. It translates to CASSSSYTGELFF.

The gene calls are TRBV13 and TRBJ2-3, with 7 bases identical to TRBD2. CDR3 size: 16 residues. The V and J ends lost 4 bases and 5 bases, in that order; junction bases with no gene match: 12. Per germline, CDR1 PRHDT and CDR2 FYEKMQ (reference sequence). The CDR3 is CASSSRRGVLGDTQYF. The CDR3 bases are TGTGCCAGCAGCTCTCGCCGGGGGGTTCTTGGAGATACGCAGTATTTT.

V gene TRBV4-1 combines with J gene TRBJ2-7; 7 positions agree with TRBD2. The length of the CDR3 is 15 residues. CDR1 is MGHRA and CDR2 is YSYEKL in the germline V gene. With V trimmed by 4 bases and J by 3 bases, 9 bases remained unmatched. The CDR3 loop is CASSPYPGLSYEQYF. CDR3 nucleotides: TGCGCCAGCAGCCCTTACCCGGGACTAAGCTACGAGCAGTACTTC.

The genes are TRBV19 and TRBJ2-7, with 8 bases aligning to TRBD2. The CDR3 covers 16 residues. CDR1 and CDR2 from the germline V gene are LNHDA and SQIVND (reference sequence). The V and J ends lost 6 bases and 2 bases, in that order; junction bases with no gene match: 12. The chain's CDR3 is CASSRNEREPTYEQYF. The CDR3 nucleotides are TGTGCCAGTAGCCGTAACGAGCGGGAGCCCACCTACGAGCAGTACTTC.

The chain couples TRBV7-9 to TRBJ2-2; D is uncertain. The V and J ends lost 5 bases and 4 bases respectively, with 8 bases between them. The CDR3 is 13 residues long. CDR1 SEHNR and CDR2 FQNEAQ come from the germline V gene (reference sequence). The CDR3 DNA follows: TGTGCCAGCAGCACCCGTAGCACCGGGGAGCTGTTTTTT. It specifies CASSTRSTGELFF.

The chain uses TRBV7-9 and TRBJ1-4, with D maybe TRBD1 (6 bases). Germline V lookup: CDR1 SEHNR, CDR2 FQNEAQ (reference sequence). The ends were cut back, 5 bases at V and 3 bases at J, with 19 bases in the middle. The CDR3 sequence is 17 residues long. The CDR3 reads CASSPRGGGPPNEKLFF. The CDR3 DNA sequence: TGTGCCAGCAGCCCTCGAGGGGGAGGACCGCCTAATGAAAAACTGTTTTTT.

The gene calls are TRBV5-6 and TRBJ2-4, with TRBD2 matching over 7 bases. J gave up 5 bases and V 0 bases, and 17 bases lay outside the gene matches. The CDR3 is 19 amino acids. Germline V CDR1 and CDR2: SGHDT, YYEEEE. The CDR3 region has the DNA TGTGCCAGCAGCTTGGCTCCCGGCGAGCCGCTAGCGGTTGAAAACATTCAGTACTTC. Translation: CASSLAPGEPLAVENIQYF.

The V gene is TRBV2, the J gene TRBJ1-6; unclear D gene. The CDR3 consists of 12 residues. Germline loops: CDR1 SNHLY, CDR2 FYNNEI. Trimming shortened V by 2 bases and J by 10 bases, and 6 bases separated the two germline ends. The CDR3 DNA is TGTGCCAGCAGTGAACAGGTCTCACCCCTCCACTTT. Translation gives CASSEQVSPLHF.

CDR3 in amino acids: CASSLTRDFEQYF. CDR3 nucleotide sequence: TGTGCCAGCAGCTTAACCAGGGACTTCGAGCAGTACTTC. The chain recombines TRBV11-2 with TRBJ2-7, with D perhaps matching TRBD2 (6 bases). This CDR3 spans 13 amino acids. The germline V and J ends were trimmed by 2 bases and 6 bases, with 11 bases remaining between them. Germline V gene sequence: CDR1 SGHAT, CDR2 FQNNGV.

The V call is TRBV24-1, the J call TRBJ2-1, with D uncertain. Germline CDR1 and CDR2: KGHDR and SFDVKD. The CDR3 sequence is 12 residues long. The ends were cut back, 3 bases at V and 3 bases at J, with 2 bases in the middle. For the CDR3, the DNA is TGTGCCACCAGTGATATCTACAATGAGCAGTTCTTC. It yields the protein CATSDIYNEQFF.